Reported below is one T cell receptor (beta chain). The antigen remains undetermined. This sample stems from a study of T cell repertoires in cytomegalovirus infection. Germline values: CDR1 SGHTA, CDR2 FQGNSA. Trimming removed 5 bases at V and 7 bases at J, with 14 bases between. The CDR3 extends over 14 amino acids. Overall study results and limits: Of the TCR beta families, the public ones yielded a cumulative frequency that identified carriers of CMV plus the relevant HLA.

Via MiXCR, TCRdb re-called the reads, giving one row per CDR3 protein. The sample includes 680,000 or so distinct CDR3 sequences, around a third of them seen just once. The TCR was taken from a human donor in good health (CMV status not recorded). Some clones in this sample may be carry-over from other donors' samples. The input for sequencing was cultured PBMCs, taken from culture after CMV antigen stimulation. V and J are TRBV7-2 and TRBJ1-4, with D possibly TRBD1 on 5 matching bases. CDR3 bases: TGTGCCAGCAGCCGATGGGGGGGTCCTGAAAAACTGTTTTTT. Residues: CASSRWGGPEKLFF. The full variable domain, in which reference TRBV7-2 and TRBJ1-4 provide the parts outside the CDR3, is GAGVSQSPSNKVTEKGKDVELRCDPISGHTALYWYRQSLGQGLEFLIYFQGNSAPDKSGLPSDRFSAERTGGSVSTLTIQRTQQEDSAVYLCASSRWGGPEKLFFGSGTQLSVL.